Listed below are T cell receptor beta chains from one sample, sequenced in a study of identical twins. TCRdb reprocessed the 5' RACE reads with MiXCR, giving one entry per CDR3 protein. The table lists approximately 530,000 distinct CDR3 sequences, about 20% of them singletons. The same data also went into a second study, on yellow fever vaccine responses in identical twins.

The sequenced sample consisted of CD4+ T cells sorted from blood. These receptors all come from a woman younger than 30 in good health. CDR3s include the opening cysteine and the closing phenylalanine or tryptophan. D genes are given only for firm matches. The listing skips clone size in some rows; elsewhere it reads once, few, many or a size class.

TRBD2	TRBV18	TRBJ2-3	.	17	CASSHLGLAGVGDTQYF	TGTGCCAGCTCACACCTGGGACTAGCGGGAGTGGGAGATACGCAGTATTTT
.	TRBV12-3/TRBV12-4	TRBJ2-2	.	13	CASRRIVDGELFF	TGTGCCAGCAGGAGGATCGTGGACGGGGAGCTGTTTTTT
TRBD1	TRBV7-6	TRBJ2-1	.	19	CASSLGTPTGGYLLNEQFF	TGTGCCAGCAGCTTAGGAACCCCGACAGGGGGTTATCTCCTCAATGAGCAGTTCTTC
.	TRBV29-1	TRBJ1-2	few	12	CSVGSGNYGYTF	TGCAGCGTTGGGTCTGGAAACTATGGCTACACCTTC
TRBD1	TRBV18	TRBJ2-1	.	14	CASSGTGIYNEQFF	TGTGCCAGCTCAGGGACAGGGATATACAATGAGCAGTTCTTC
.	TRBV29-1	TRBJ1-1	.	14	CSVERVTGNTEAFF	TGCAGCGTTGAAAGGGTGACGGGGAACACTGAAGCTTTCTTT
.	TRBV10-3	TRBJ1-1	.	14	CAISEFSGDTEAFF	TGTGCCATCAGTGAGTTCTCGGGGGACACTGAAGCTTTCTTT
.	TRBV20-1	TRBJ2-1	.	14	CSARDGLVMDEQFF	TGCAGTGCTAGAGATGGTTTGGTGATGGATGAGCAGTTCTTC
.	TRBV6-1	TRBJ1-1	.	12	CASRSPNTEAFF	TGTGCCAGCAGGAGCCCGAACACTGAAGCTTTCTTT
.	TRBV2	TRBJ2-1	few	12	CASTLTRGEQFF	TGTGCCAGCACCCTGACTAGGGGCGAGCAGTTCTTC
.	TRBV5-1	TRBJ2-1	.	13	CASRADSLNEQFF	TGCGCCAGCAGAGCTGACAGCTTAAATGAGCAGTTCTTC
.	TRBV11-2	TRBJ2-2	few	16	CASSLVPPGNTGELFF	TGTGCCAGCAGCTTAGTGCCCCCCGGAAACACCGGGGAGCTGTTTTTT
.	TRBV7-9	TRBJ2-1	.	15	CASSPQGWVRNEQFF	TGTGCCAGCAGCCCACAGGGATGGGTACGAAATGAGCAGTTCTTC
.	TRBV2	TRBJ2-2	.	13	CASGRGGTGELFF	TGTGCCAGCGGCAGGGGGGGGACCGGGGAGCTGTTTTTT
.	TRBV7-9	TRBJ2-1	many	14	CASSSGQSYNEQFF	TGTGCCAGCAGCTCAGGACAATCCTACAATGAGCAGTTCTTC
TRBD2	TRBV6-5	TRBJ2-2	.	19	CASSYPPSGSLRVGGELFF	TGTGCCAGCAGTTACCCTCCTAGCGGGAGCCTCCGGGTAGGCGGGGAGCTGTTTTTT
TRBD1	TRBV5-1	TRBJ2-7	.	16	CASSGGQGSVLYEQYF	TGCGCCAGCAGCGGCGGACAGGGTTCAGTCCTCTACGAGCAGTACTTC
TRBD2	TRBV9	TRBJ2-4	.	15	CASSVGTSGRYIQYF	TGTGCCAGCAGCGTGGGGACTAGCGGGAGATACATTCAGTACTTC
.	TRBV23-1	TRBJ2-1	.	15	CASSLSGNIRNEQFF	TGCGCCAGCAGTCTGTCGGGGAATATCAGGAATGAGCAGTTCTTC
TRBD1	TRBV7-8	TRBJ2-7	few	14	CASSLATGGHEQYF	TGTGCCAGCAGCTTAGCGACAGGGGGCCACGAGCAGTACTTC
TRBD2	TRBV20-1	TRBJ2-1	.	19	CSARGPGLADGTSYNEQFF	TGCAGTGCTAGAGGCCCGGGACTAGCGGATGGGACCTCCTACAATGAGCAGTTCTTC
.	TRBV3-1	TRBJ2-5	.	15	CASSGWELGRETQYF	TGTGCCAGCAGCGGGTGGGAGTTAGGGAGAGAGACCCAGTACTTC
.	TRBV3-1	TRBJ2-1	.	17	CASSQDGPGVGYNEQFF	TGTGCCAGCAGCCAAGATGGTCCGGGAGTGGGTTACAATGAGCAGTTCTTC
TRBD1	TRBV6-5	TRBJ2-2	.	17	CASSYKRQGHRTGELFF	TGTGCCAGCAGTTACAAGAGACAGGGGCACCGGACCGGGGAGCTGTTTTTT
TRBD2	TRBV10-3	TRBJ2-7	few	14	CAISVGGGSYEQYF	TGTGCCATCAGTGTCGGCGGGGGGAGCTACGAGCAGTACTTC
.	TRBV5-6	TRBJ2-5	few	15	CASSTRGTGAETQYF	TGTGCCAGCAGCACACGCGGGACTGGCGCAGAGACCCAGTACTTC
TRBD2	TRBV18	TRBJ2-1	few	15	CASSKLAGVVNEQFF	TGTGCCAGCTCAAAACTAGCGGGAGTCGTTAATGAGCAGTTCTTC
TRBD2	TRBV20-1	TRBJ2-5	.	15	CSARKISGLQETQYF	TGCAGTGCTAGAAAGATTAGCGGGCTCCAAGAGACCCAGTACTTC
.	TRBV15	TRBJ2-3	.	14	CATSRDAAAGTQYF	TGTGCCACCAGCAGAGATGCGGCTGCGGGGACGCAGTATTTT
.	TRBV10-2	TRBJ1-5	few	13	CASSVALNQPQHF	TGCGCCAGCAGTGTGGCCCTTAATCAGCCCCAGCATTTT
.	TRBV7-2	TRBJ2-1	.	13	CASSLGQVTDQFF	TGTGCCAGCAGCTTAGGCCAGGTTACTGATCAGTTCTTC
.	TRBV12-3/TRBV12-4	TRBJ2-1	.	15	CASSFGDLSSGEQFF	TGTGCCAGCAGTTTTGGAGACTTATCATCGGGTGAGCAGTTCTTC
.	TRBV25-1	TRBJ1-1	.	12	CATEGRNTEAFF	TGTGCCACCGAGGGGCGGAACACTGAAGCTTTCTTT
.	TRBV3-1	TRBJ2-1	.	15	CASSNPLTSYNEQFF	TGTGCCAGCTCCAACCCGTTAACATCCTACAATGAGCAGTTCTTC
.	TRBV2	TRBJ2-5	few	16	CASRDDGRRAQETQYF	TGTGCCAGCAGGGATGACGGTCGCAGGGCTCAAGAGACCCAGTACTTC
.	TRBV10-3	TRBJ2-1	.	12	CAISGGGDEQFF	TGTGCCATCAGTGGGGGCGGTGATGAGCAGTTCTTC
TRBD1	TRBV15	TRBJ2-3	.	18	CATSREPGQRSGTDTQYF	TGTGCCACCAGCAGAGAGCCGGGACAGAGGAGTGGCACAGATACGCAGTATTTT
.	TRBV28	TRBJ1-2	few	15	CASTVTGGWGAGYTF	TGTGCCAGCACAGTTACCGGCGGTTGGGGAGCTGGCTACACCTTC
TRBD1	TRBV3-1	TRBJ1-5	.	14	CASSQGTGDQPQHF	TGTGCCAGCAGCCAGGGGACAGGCGATCAGCCCCAGCATTTT
TRBD2	TRBV7-9	TRBJ2-1	few	13	CASSFAGGNEQFF	TGTGCCAGCAGCTTTGCGGGGGGCAATGAGCAGTTCTTC
TRBD1	TRBV20-1	TRBJ2-7	many	14	CSARVTTGGYEQYF	TGCAGTGCTAGGGTTACGACAGGGGGCTACGAGCAGTACTTC
TRBD1	TRBV7-3	TRBJ2-1	.	16	CASSLQGTGLQDEQFF	TGTGCCAGCAGCTTACAAGGGACAGGCCTACAAGATGAGCAGTTCTTC